What follows describes a single T cell receptor beta chain. The target of this receptor is not known. No base-level quality is on record; no much larger clone is a single base apart. This record belongs to a study of OX40 agonist ivuxolimab in advanced cancers. Turning to the overall study: The costimulatory receptor OX40 (CD134) was targeted by ivuxolimab, a fully human IgG2 agonistic monoclonal antibody. Peripheral TCRbeta sequencing was intended to test whether TCR sequence diversity was altered and clonal T-cell expansion was caused by ivuxolimab. In the dose-escalation cohort, around four fifths of patients were male, and the mean age was 60 years with a range of about 20 to 79. Of the approximately 54 patients in dose escalation, some 19 had hepatocellular carcinoma, some 15 had melanoma, 9 had renal cell carcinoma and 9 had head and neck cancer. Intravenous ivuxolimab was administered to patients every 2 weeks at six dose levels: 0.01, 0.1, 0.3, 1.5, 3 and 10 mg/kg. Partial responses were achieved by three dose-escalation patients, of whom one had hepatocellular carcinoma and two had cutaneous melanoma. Prior anti-PD-1, anti-PD-L1 or anti-CTLA-4 therapy was permitted, and about two fifths of dose-escalation patients had received checkpoint inhibitors. The monotherapy dose-escalation portion (N of about 50 patients) of the phase I ivuxolimab trial is reported in the paper.

The full study reports these points: Low levels of normalized T-cell clonal expansion were also seen in some patients who did not respond. Which antigens the clonally expanded peripheral T cells were specific for was not determined. At doses from 0.1 to 3.0 mg/kg, clonal expansion was seen in both CD4+ and CD8+ blood T cells between baseline and week 6. In the 0.1-3.0 mg/kg groups, partial responders were among the patients with the lowest normalized peripheral clonal expansion, particularly in CD8+ T cells. After ivuxolimab, expanded clones were on average more numerous among CD8+ T cells than among CD4+ T cells.

The trial excluded patients who had a history of autoimmune disease or were on systemic immunosuppression. Peripheral blood for TCR sequencing was collected from all dose cohorts at baseline, on cycle 4 day 1, and on cycle 7 day 1. Samples came from an open-label, multicenter, first-in-human phase I dose-escalation trial of ivuxolimab. Adults with locally advanced or metastatic melanoma, renal cell carcinoma, hepatocellular carcinoma or head and neck squamous cell carcinoma were enrolled in the trial. CD4+ and CD8+ T cells were sorted separately from peripheral blood before TCR sequencing. Genomic DNA was isolated from the sorted cells so that the TCRbeta CDR3 region could be sequenced. The immunoSEQ Assay was used for sequencing of TCRbeta CDR3 regions. This is the immuneACCESS table as TCRdb keeps it, with only in-frame sequences that have V and J called. A part of the clones is gone; compared with another copy, unresolved V genes explain less than half, and the rest is unexplained. This sample holds about 77,000 clones; roughly 90% were observed only once. The top ten clones comprise 2% to 3% of the sample.

The germline V gene yields SGHRS for CDR1 and YFSETQ for CDR2. Trimming leaves V shorter by 0 bases and J shorter by 7 bases, with the junction holding 7 bases beyond the gene matches. There are 16 amino acids in the CDR3, from cysteine to phenylalanine inclusive. Of all the DNA, just the CDR3 is kept, 48 bases in frame from base 1. The specimen was CD4+ or CD8+ T cells sorted from blood, collected in a trial of the OX40 agonist ivuxolimab. The TCR comes from an adult with an advanced solid tumor such as melanoma, head and neck, liver or kidney cancer. The sequence links TRBV5-1 to TRBJ2-1, and 10 junctional nucleotides match TRBD2. The DNA sequence is given as TGCGCCAGCAGCTTGGAGGCTAGCGGGGGCCTAAATGAGCAGTTCTTC. The encoded protein is CASSLEASGGLNEQFF.